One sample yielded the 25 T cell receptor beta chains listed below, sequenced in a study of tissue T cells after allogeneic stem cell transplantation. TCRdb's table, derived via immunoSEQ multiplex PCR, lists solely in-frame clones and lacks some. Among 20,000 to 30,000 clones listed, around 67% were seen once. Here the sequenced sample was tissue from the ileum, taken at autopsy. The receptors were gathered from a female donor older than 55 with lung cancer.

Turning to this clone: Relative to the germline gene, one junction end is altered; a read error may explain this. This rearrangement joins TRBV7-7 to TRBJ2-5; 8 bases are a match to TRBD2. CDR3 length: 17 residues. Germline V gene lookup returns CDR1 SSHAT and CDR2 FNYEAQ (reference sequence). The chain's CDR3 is CASSSGRGSALRETQYF. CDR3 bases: TGTGCTAGCAGCTCCGGGAGGGGTAGCGCCTTAAGGGAGACCCAGTACTTC. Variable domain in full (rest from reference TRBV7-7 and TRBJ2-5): GAGVSQSPRYKVTKRGQDVTLRCDPISSHATLYWYQQALGQGPEFLTYFNYEAQPDKSGLPSDRFSAERPEGSISTLTIQRTEQRDSAMYRCASSSGRGSALRETQYFGPGTRLLVL.

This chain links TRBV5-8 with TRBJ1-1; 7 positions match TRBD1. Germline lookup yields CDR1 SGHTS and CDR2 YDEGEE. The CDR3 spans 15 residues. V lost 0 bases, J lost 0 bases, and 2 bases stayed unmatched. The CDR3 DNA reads TGTGCCAGCAGCTTGGACAGGGGTATGAACACTGAAGCTTTCTTT. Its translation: CASSLDRGMNTEAFF.

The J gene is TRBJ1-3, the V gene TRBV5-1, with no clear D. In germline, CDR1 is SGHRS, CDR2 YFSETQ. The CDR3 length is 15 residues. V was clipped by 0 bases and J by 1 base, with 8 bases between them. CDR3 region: CASSLDRSSGNTIYF. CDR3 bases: TGCGCCAGCAGCTTGGACAGAAGTTCTGGAAACACCATATATTTT.

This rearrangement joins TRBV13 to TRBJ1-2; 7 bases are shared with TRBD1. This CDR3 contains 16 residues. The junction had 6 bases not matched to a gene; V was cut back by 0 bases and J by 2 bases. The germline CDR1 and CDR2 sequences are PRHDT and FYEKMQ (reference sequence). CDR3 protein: CASSLGRQGLNYGYTF. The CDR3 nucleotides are TGTGCCAGCAGCTTAGGGAGACAGGGACTAAACTATGGCTACACCTTC.

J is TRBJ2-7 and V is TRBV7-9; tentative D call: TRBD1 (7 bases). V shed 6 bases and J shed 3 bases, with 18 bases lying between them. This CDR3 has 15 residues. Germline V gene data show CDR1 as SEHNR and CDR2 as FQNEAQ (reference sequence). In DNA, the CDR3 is TGTGCCAGCAGACAAGGAGGGGGCCGGAGCTACGAGCAGTACTTC. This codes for CASRQGGGRSYEQYF.

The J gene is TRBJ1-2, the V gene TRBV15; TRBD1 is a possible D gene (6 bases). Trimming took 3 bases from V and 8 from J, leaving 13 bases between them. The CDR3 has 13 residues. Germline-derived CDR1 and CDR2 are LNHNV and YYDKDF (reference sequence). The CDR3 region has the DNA TGTGCCACCAGCAGTTCAGGGGCGAGAGGCTACACCTTC. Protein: CATSSSGARGYTF.

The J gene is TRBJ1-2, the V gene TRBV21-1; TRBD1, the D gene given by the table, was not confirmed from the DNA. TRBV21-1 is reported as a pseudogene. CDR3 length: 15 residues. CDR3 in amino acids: CASSNDGEKGDGYTF. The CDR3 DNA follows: TGTGCCAGCAGCAATGACGGGGAGAAGGGGGATGGCTACACCTTC.

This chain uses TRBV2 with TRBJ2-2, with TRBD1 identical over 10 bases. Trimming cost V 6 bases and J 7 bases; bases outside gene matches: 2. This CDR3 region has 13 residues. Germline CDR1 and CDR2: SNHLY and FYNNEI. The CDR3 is CASRDRGRGELFF. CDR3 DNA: TGTGCCAGCAGAGACAGGGGGCGCGGGGAGCTGTTTTTT.

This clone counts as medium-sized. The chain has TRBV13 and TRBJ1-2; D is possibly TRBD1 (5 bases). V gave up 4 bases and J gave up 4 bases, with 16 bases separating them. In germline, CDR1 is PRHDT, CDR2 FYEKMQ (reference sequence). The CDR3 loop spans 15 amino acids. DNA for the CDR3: TGTGCCAGCAGCTCGTCAGGGAGGGACGGCTATGGCTACACCTTC. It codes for CASSSSGRDGYGYTF. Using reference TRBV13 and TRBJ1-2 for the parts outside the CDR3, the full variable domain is AAGVIQSPRHLIKEKRETATLKCYPIPRHDTVYWYQQGPGQDPQFLISFYEKMQSDKGSIPDRFSAQQFSDYHSELNMSSLELGDSALYFCASSSSGRDGYGYTFGSGTRLTVV.

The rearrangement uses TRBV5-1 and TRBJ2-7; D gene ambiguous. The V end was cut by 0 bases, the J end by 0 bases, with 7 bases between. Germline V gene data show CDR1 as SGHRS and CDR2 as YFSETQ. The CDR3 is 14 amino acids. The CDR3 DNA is TGCGCCAGCAGCTTGGTTAGTACCTCCTACGAGCAGTACTTC. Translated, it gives CASSLVSTSYEQYF.

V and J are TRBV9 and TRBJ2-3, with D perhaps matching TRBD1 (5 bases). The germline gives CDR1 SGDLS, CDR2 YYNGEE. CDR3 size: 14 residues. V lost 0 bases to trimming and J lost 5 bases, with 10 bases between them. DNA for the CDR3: TGTGCCAGCAGCGTAGGAGGCAGGGTAGATACGCAGTATTTT. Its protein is CASSVGGRVDTQYF.

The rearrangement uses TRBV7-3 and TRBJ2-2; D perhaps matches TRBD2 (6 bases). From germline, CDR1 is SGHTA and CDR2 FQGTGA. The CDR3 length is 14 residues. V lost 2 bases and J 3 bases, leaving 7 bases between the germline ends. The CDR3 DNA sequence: TGTGCCAGCAGCTTATGGGGGGACACCGGGGAGCTGTTTTTT. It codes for CASSLWGDTGELFF.

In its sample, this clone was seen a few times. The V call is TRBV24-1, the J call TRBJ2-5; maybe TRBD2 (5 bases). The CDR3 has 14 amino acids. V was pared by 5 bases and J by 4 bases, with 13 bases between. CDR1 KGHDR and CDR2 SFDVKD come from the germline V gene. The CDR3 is CATSVGRGRETQYF. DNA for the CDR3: TGTGCCACCAGTGTCGGAAGAGGGCGAGAGACCCAGTACTTC.

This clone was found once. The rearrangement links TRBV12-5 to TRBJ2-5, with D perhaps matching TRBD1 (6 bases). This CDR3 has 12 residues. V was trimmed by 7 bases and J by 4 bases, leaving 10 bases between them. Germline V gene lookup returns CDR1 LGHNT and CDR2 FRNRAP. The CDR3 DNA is TGTGCTAGTGAACAGGGCGGAGAGACCCAGTACTTC. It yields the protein CASEQGGETQYF.

DNA for the CDR3: TGCGCCAGCAGCCAAGATCCGCATGCCCCACCTCTCAGGGGGAACACCGGGGAGCTGTTTTTT. Residues: CASSQDPHAPPLRGNTGELFF. The chain employs TRBV4-1 and TRBJ2-2, with D perhaps matching TRBD1 (6 bases). The CDR3 contains 21 residues. CDR1 and CDR2 from the germline V gene are MGHRA and YSYEKL. The V end lost 0 bases, the J end lost 1 base, and 24 bases lay between the germline ends.

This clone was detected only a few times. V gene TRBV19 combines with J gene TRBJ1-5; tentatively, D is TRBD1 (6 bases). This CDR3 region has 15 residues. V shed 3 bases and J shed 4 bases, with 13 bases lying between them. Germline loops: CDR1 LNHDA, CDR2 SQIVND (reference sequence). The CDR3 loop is CASSIGGRGNQPQHF. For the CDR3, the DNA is TGTGCCAGTAGTATCGGGGGGCGGGGGAATCAGCCCCAGCATTTT.

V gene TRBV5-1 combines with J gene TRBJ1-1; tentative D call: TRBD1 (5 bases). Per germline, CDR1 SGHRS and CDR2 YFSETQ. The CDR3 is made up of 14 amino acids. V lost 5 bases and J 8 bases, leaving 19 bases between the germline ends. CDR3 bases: TGCGCCAGCAGATCGGCCCTCGAGGGGTCCGAAGCTTTCTTT. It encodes CASRSALEGSEAFF.

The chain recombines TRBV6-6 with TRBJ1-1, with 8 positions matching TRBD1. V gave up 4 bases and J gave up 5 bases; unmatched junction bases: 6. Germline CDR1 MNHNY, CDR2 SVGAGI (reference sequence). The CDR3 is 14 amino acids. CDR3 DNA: TGTGCCAGCAGTTTGCAGGGGGCGCGGACTGAAGCTTTCTTT. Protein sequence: CASSLQGARTEAFF.

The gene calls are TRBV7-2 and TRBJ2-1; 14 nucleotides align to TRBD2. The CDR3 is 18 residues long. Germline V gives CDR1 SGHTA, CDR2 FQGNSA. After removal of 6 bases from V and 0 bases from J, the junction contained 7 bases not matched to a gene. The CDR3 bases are TGTGCCAGCAGAGGGGGACTAGCGGGGGCCAGCTCCTACAATGAGCAGTTCTTC. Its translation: CASRGGLAGASSYNEQFF.

The CDR3 DNA sequence: TGTGCCAGCAGCGTCCTAGGGACAGATGGGGGTGAGCAGTTCTTC. It is translated as CASSVLGTDGGEQFF. The chain recombines TRBV7-3 with TRBJ2-1, with 7 bases matching TRBD1. CDR1 is SGHTA and CDR2 is FQGTGA in the germline V gene. V trimming: 5 bases; J trimming: 9 bases; junction bases outside the gene matches: 13. CDR3 length: 15 amino acids.

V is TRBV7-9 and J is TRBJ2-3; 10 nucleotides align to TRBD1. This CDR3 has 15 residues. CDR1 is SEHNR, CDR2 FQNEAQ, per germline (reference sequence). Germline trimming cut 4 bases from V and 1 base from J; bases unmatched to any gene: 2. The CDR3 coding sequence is TGTGCCAGCAGCTCGGACAGGGGGGGCACAGATACGCAGTATTTT. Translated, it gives CASSSDRGGTDTQYF.

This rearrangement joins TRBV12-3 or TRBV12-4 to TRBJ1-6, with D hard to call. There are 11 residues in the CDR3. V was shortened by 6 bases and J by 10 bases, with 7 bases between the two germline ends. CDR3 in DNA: TGTGCCAGCAGCTCGAGGTCACCCCTCCACTTT. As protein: CASSSRSPLHF.

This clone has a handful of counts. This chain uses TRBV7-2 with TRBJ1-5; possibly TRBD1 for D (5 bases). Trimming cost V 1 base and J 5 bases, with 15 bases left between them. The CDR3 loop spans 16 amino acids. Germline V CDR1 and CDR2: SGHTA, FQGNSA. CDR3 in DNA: TGTGCCAGCAGCTTAGTCCTGGTTCGGGGCGATCAGCCCCAGCATTTT. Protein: CASSLVLVRGDQPQHF.

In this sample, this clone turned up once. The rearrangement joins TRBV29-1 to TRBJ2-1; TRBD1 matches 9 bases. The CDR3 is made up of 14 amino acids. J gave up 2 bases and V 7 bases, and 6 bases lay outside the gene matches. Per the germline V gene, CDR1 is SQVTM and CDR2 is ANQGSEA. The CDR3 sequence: CSAPGQGPYNEQFF. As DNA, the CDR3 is TGCAGCGCCCCGGGACAGGGACCCTACAATGAGCAGTTCTTC.

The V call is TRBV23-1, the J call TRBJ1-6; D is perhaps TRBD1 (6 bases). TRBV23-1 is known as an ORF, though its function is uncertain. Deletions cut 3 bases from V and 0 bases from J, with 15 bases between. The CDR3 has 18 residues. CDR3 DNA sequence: TGCGCCAGCAGTCACCCTTCCGGGACACCCTCCTATAATTCACCCCTCCACTTT. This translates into CASSHPSGTPSYNSPLHF.